This entry features one T cell receptor beta chain sequence. This entry belongs to a study of blood T cell repertoires in COVID-19. Method: immunoSEQ multiplex PCR; TCRdb's copy keeps in-frame clones and lacks some. The table includes about 71,000 clones, 65% to 80% detected once. Germline V lookup: CDR1 ENHRY, CDR2 SYGVKD. The CDR3 loop spans 12 amino acids. Trimming stripped 4 bases from V and 6 bases from J, with 10 bases between. V is TRBV10-3 and J is TRBJ2-7; possible D gene TRBD2, 6 bases. Sequencing used peripheral blood. The TCR sequence derives from a woman aged 80 or over with active or convalescent COVID-19. CDR3 bases: TGTGCCATCAGTGGGCTAGCGACCGAGCAGTACTTC. It encodes CAISGLATEQYF.